The 11 T cell receptor beta chains presented below share a single source sample, sequenced in a study of T cell responses to AZD1222 COVID-19 vaccine. Some clones are missing from TCRdb's copy, which holds only in-frame ones; the method was immunoSEQ multiplex PCR. This sample has 150,000 to 200,000 clones, with around 94% found just once. The sample was peripheral blood, taken on day 0 of AZD1222 vaccination. These receptors came from an adult in good health.

In its sample, this clone was seen once. The chain has TRBV7-9 and TRBJ2-1, with 10 bases identical to TRBD1. CDR1 and CDR2 (germline): SEHNR, FQNEAQ (reference sequence). The ends lost 4 bases at V and 6 bases at J; junction bases unmatched: 3. The CDR3 totals 14 residues. CDR3 nucleotides: TGTGCCAGCAGCTCGGACAGGGGGACCAATGAGCAGTTCTTC. Protein sequence: CASSSDRGTNEQFF.

The chain employs TRBV4-1 and TRBJ2-2; D may be TRBD2 (5 bases). The ends were cut back, 1 base at V and 1 base at J, with 10 bases in the middle. There are 16 residues in the CDR3. Germline CDR1 is MGHRA and CDR2 is YSYEKL. The CDR3 DNA is TGCGCCAGCAGCCAAGCCCAGCGGAGGAACACCGGGGAGCTGTTTTTT. Its protein is CASSQAQRRNTGELFF.

The V and J genes are TRBV5-1 and TRBJ1-2; maybe TRBD1 (6 bases). CDR1 and CDR2 from the germline V gene are SGHRS and YFSETQ. There are 21 residues in the CDR3. With 0 bases removed from V and 0 bases from J, the gap between germline ends came to 27 bases. CDR3 residues: CASSLGLGSQGPTKSNYGYTF. CDR3 sequence (DNA): TGCGCCAGCAGCTTGGGACTCGGGTCACAGGGACCGACAAAATCTAACTATGGCTACACCTTC.

J is TRBJ1-5 and V is TRBV19, with D tentatively TRBD1 (5 bases). Germline assignment: CDR1 LNHDA and CDR2 SQIVND (reference sequence). The V end was cut by 3 bases, the J end by 1 base, with 10 bases between. This CDR3 spans 15 amino acids. CDR3 region: CASSIWDGSNQPQHF. CDR3 in DNA: TGTGCCAGTAGTATTTGGGACGGAAGCAATCAGCCCCAGCATTTT.

This rearrangement joins TRBV14 to TRBJ1-1, with no clear D. CDR1 is SGHDN and CDR2 is FVKESK in the germline V gene. V shed 4 bases and J shed 5 bases, with 11 bases lying between them. The CDR3 covers 13 residues. The CDR3 spells CASSPPFLTEAFF. In DNA form, the CDR3 reads TGTGCCAGCAGCCCTCCTTTTCTAACTGAAGCTTTCTTT. The whole variable domain, filled in from reference TRBV14 and TRBJ1-1, reads EAGVTQFPSHSVIEKGQTVTLRCDPISGHDNLYWYRRVMGKEIKFLLHFVKESKQDESGMPNNRFLAERTGGTYSTLKVQPAELEDSGVYFCASSPPFLTEAFFGQGTRLTVV.

V gene TRBV10-3 combines with J gene TRBJ1-2; no firm D call. The V end was cut by 2 bases, the J end by 8 bases, with 9 bases between. CDR3 size: 12 residues. CDR1 ENHRY and CDR2 SYGVKD come from the germline V gene. CDR3: CAISEPDMGYTF. CDR3 DNA: TGTGCCATCAGTGAGCCCGACATGGGCTACACCTTC.

A note on this clone: One end of the junction is discordant with germline, which a read error may explain. The chain couples TRBV15 to TRBJ1-4, with unresolved D. This CDR3 comprises 12 residues. CDR1 and CDR2 from the germline V gene are LNHNV and YYDKDF (reference sequence). CDR3 residues: CATRRINEKLFF. In DNA form, the CDR3 reads TGTGCCACCCGCAGGATTAATGAAAAACTGTTTTTT.

This CDR3 is CASTSGIQRPQHF. The CDR3 region has the DNA TGTGCCAGCACGTCGGGGATTCAGCGGCCCCAGCATTTT. This chain links TRBV28 with TRBJ1-5; unclear D gene. The CDR3 totals 13 residues. Germline values: CDR1 MDHEN, CDR2 SYDVKM. V lost 7 bases and J 9 bases, leaving 16 bases between the germline ends.

V and J are TRBV19 and TRBJ2-2; TRBD1 might be the D (5 bases). The CDR3 totals 15 residues. CDR1 and CDR2 from the germline V gene are LNHDA and SQIVND (reference sequence). V was cut by 3 bases and J by 6 bases, with 14 bases left in between. This chain's CDR3 is CASSIDSTFPGELFF. The DNA of the CDR3 is TGTGCCAGTAGTATTGACAGTACCTTTCCCGGGGAGCTGTTTTTT. Full variable domain (remainder filled in from reference TRBV19 and TRBJ2-2): DGGITQSPKYLFRKEGQNVTLSCEQNLNHDAMYWYRQDPGQGLRLIYYSQIVNDFQKGDIAEGYSVSREKKESFPLTVTSAQKNPTAFYLCASSIDSTFPGELFFGEGSRLTVL.

The chain recombines TRBV6-5 with TRBJ1-4; D is ambiguous. The CDR3 is 15 residues long. V lost 0 bases and J lost 0, with 5 bases in between. Per germline, CDR1 MNHEY and CDR2 SVGAGI. CDR3 bases: TGTGCCAGCAGTTACTCCCGGACAACTAATGAAAAACTGTTTTTT. Protein sequence: CASSYSRTTNEKLFF.

The chain recombines TRBV4-1 with TRBJ2-2, with D possibly matching TRBD1 (5 bases). The CDR3 runs to 16 residues. Germline V lookup: CDR1 MGHRA, CDR2 YSYEKL. V lost 0 bases to trimming and J lost 2 bases, with 10 bases between them. The chain's CDR3 is CASSQEFRENTGELFF. The CDR3 DNA reads TGCGCCAGCAGCCAAGAATTCAGGGAAAACACCGGGGAGCTGTTTTTT.